Listed here is a single T cell receptor beta chain. The antigen is undetermined. V gave up 7 bases and J gave up 2 bases, with 3 bases separating them. This CDR3 spans 12 amino acids. The sample is drawn from a study of T cell repertoires in cytomegalovirus infection. Study at large: Peptides in the study included HLA-C-restricted and HLA-B-restricted CMV epitopes. Indications came from public TCR beta signatures; they pointed to CMV infection and to a matching HLA type. Study conclusions and caveats: Cumulative public TCR beta family frequency identified carriers of CMV plus the relevant HLA. Clonotypes of TCR beta that were HLA-C-restricted and CMV-specific dominated the ex vivo response.

Each CDR3 protein gets one entry after TCRdb re-called the reads with MiXCR. The sample has 650,000 to 900,000 distinct CDR3 sequences, 29% seen once; the top ten hold under 15%. The chain carries TRBV12-3 or TRBV12-4 and TRBJ2-6; D gene uncertain. The starting material was cultured CD8+ T cells from PBMCs, obtained from culture after CMV antigen stimulation. The sequence was obtained from a human donor in good health (CMV status not recorded). Some clones in this sample may be carry-over from other donors' samples. The CDR3 sequence: CASTPGANVLTF. DNA of the CDR3: TGTGCCAGCACACCTGGGGCCAACGTCCTGACTTTC.